This T cell receptor beta chain was sequenced in a study of neurological immune-mediated disorders. Study results and limitations: Multiple sclerosis was found to have the least TCR clonal expansion, below healthy controls, and HTLV-1-associated myelopathy the most.

As to time point: longitudinal time-point 2. Source material was 2 million unsorted PBMCs, stored at -80 °C in RNAlater. Germline CDR1 LNHNV, CDR2 YYDKDF (reference sequence). This CDR3 has 17 residues. 5'RACE with 10-nucleotide random UMIs generated the cDNA. Over 200 million TCR-beta sequences from 15-18 subjects came from every sequencing run. TCRdb reprocessed the 5' RACE reads via MiXCR and lists one record per CDR3 protein. The sample holds 100,000 or so distinct CDR3 sequences; roughly 13% are singletons and the top ten take just under 5%. Concerning this clonotype: Its antigen is currently unknown. One end of the junction varies from germline; a read error may be responsible.

The sequenced sample consisted of PBMCs. The TCR was taken from a female donor with HTLV-1-associated myelopathy (HAM/TSP). V is TRBV15 and J is TRBJ2-1; 8 nucleotides match TRBD1. CDR3 nucleotides: TGTGCCACCAGCTCTAGACCACGACAGGGGTTAGTCAATGCGCAGTTCTTC. The encoded protein is CATSSRPRQGLVNAQFF.